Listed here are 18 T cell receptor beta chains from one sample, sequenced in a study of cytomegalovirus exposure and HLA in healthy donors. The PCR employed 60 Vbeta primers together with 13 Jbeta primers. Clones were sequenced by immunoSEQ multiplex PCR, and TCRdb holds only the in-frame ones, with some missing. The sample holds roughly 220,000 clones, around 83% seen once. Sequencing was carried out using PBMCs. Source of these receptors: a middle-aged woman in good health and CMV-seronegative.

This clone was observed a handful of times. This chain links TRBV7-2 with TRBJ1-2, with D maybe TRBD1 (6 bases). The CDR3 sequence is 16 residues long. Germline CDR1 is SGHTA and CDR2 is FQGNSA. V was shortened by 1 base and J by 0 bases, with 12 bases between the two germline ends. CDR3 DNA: TGTGCCAGCAGCTTAGGGACAGCTCAAGCTAACTATGGCTACACCTTC. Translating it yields CASSLGTAQANYGYTF.

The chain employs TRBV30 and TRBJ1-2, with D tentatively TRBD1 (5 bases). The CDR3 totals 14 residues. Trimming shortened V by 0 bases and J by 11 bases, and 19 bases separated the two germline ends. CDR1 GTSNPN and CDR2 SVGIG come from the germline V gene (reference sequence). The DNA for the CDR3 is TGTGCCTGGAGTGTATGGGGCAGGATCGTCCAGTACACCTTC. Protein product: CAWSVWGRIVQYTF.

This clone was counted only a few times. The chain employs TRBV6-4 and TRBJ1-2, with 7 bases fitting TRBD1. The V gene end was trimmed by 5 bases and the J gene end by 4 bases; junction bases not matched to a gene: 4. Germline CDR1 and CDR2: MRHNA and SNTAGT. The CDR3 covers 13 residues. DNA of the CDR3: TGTGCCAGCAGTCCTGGGACAGTCTATGGCTACACCTTC. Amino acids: CASSPGTVYGYTF.

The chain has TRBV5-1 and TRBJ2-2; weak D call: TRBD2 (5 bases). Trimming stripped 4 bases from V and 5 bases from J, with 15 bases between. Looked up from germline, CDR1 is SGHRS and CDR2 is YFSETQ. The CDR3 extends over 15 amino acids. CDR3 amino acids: CASSPYEGSTGELFF. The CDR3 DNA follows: TGCGCCAGCAGCCCCTATGAGGGCTCGACCGGGGAGCTGTTTTTT.

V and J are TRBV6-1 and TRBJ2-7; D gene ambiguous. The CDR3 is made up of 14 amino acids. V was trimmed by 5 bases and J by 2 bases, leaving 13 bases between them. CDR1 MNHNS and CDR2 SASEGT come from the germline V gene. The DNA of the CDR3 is TGTGCCAGCAGTTTTGATCCGGTGACCTACGAGCAGTACTTC. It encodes CASSFDPVTYEQYF.

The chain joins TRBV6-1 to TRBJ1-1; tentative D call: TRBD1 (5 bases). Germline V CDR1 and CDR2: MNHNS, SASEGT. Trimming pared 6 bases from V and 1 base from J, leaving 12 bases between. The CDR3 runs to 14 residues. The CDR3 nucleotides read TGTGCCAGCAGGGACCTCGGGGGGAACACTGAAGCTTTCTTT. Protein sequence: CASRDLGGNTEAFF.

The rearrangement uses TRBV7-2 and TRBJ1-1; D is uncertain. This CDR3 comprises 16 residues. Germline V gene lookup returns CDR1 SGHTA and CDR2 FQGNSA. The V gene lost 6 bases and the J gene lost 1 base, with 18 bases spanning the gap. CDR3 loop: CASSFRSIRRNTEAFF. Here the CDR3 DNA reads TGTGCCAGCAGTTTCCGATCAATACGGAGGAACACTGAAGCTTTCTTT. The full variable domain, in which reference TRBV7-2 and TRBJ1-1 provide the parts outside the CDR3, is GAGVSQSPSNKVTEKGKDVELRCDPISGHTALYWYRQSLGQGLEFLIYFQGNSAPDKSGLPSDRFSAERTGGSVSTLTIQRTQQEDSAVYLCASSFRSIRRNTEAFFGQGTRLTVV.

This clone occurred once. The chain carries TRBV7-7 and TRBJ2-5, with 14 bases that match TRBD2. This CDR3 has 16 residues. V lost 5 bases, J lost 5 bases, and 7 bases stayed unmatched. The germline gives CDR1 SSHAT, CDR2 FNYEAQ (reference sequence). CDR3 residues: CASSQGTSGSRETQYF. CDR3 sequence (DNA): TGTGCCAGCAGCCAAGGGACTAGCGGGAGTCGGGAGACCCAGTACTTC.

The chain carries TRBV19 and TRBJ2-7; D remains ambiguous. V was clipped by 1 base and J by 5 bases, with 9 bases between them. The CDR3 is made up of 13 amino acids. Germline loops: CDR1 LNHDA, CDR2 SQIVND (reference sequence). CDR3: CASSIGNRNEQYF. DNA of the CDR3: TGTGCCAGTAGTATAGGAAACAGAAACGAGCAGTACTTC.

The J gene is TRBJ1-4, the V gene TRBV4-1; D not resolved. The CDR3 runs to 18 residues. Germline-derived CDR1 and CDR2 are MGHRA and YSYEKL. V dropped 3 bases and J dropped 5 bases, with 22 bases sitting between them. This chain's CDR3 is CASSHETRRTSRNEKLFF. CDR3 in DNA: TGCGCCAGCAGCCATGAGACACGCCGTACCAGTCGAAATGAAAAACTGTTTTTT.

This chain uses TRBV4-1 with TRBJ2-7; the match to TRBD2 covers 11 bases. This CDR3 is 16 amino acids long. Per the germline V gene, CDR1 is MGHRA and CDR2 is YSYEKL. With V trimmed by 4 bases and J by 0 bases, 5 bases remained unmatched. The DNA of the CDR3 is TGCGCCAGCAGCCGACTGGGACTAGCGGCCTCCTACGAGCAGTACTTC. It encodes CASSRLGLAASYEQYF.

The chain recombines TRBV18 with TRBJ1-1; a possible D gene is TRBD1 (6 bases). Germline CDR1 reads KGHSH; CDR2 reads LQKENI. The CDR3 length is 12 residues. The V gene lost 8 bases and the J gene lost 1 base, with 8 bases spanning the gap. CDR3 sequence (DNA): TGTGCCAGCCAGACAGGGAACACTGAAGCTTTCTTT. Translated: CASQTGNTEAFF.

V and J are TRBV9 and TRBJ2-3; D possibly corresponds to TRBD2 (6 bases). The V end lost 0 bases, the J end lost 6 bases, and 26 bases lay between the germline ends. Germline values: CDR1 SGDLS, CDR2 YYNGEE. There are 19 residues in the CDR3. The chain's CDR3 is CASSVAGSGLSLSSDTQYF. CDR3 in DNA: TGTGCCAGCAGCGTAGCGGGATCGGGACTCTCACTTTCCTCCGATACGCAGTATTTT. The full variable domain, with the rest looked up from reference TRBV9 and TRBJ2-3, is DSGVTQTPKHLITATGQRVTLRCSPRSGDLSVYWYQQSLDQGLQFLIQYYNGEERAKGNILERFSAQQFPDLHSELNLSSLELGDSALYFCASSVAGSGLSLSSDTQYFGPGTRLTVL.

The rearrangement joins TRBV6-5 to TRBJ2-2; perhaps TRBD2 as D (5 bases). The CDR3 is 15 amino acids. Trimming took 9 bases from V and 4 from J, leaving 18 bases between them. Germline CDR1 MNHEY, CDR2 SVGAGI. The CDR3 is CARRTGIRGTGELFF. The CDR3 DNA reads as TGTGCCAGGAGGACGGGAATCCGGGGCACCGGGGAGCTGTTTTTT.

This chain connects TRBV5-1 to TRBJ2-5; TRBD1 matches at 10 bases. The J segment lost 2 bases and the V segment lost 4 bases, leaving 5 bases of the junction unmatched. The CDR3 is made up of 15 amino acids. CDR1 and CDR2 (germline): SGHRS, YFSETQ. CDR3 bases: TGCGCCAGCAGCCCCGGGGACAGGGGACAAGAGACCCAGTACTTC. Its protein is CASSPGDRGQETQYF.

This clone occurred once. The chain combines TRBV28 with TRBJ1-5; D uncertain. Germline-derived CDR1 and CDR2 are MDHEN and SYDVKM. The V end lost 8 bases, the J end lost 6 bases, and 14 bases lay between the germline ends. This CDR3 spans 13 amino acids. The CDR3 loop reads CASAGPARQPQHF. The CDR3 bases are TGTGCCAGCGCGGGCCCAGCTCGTCAGCCCCAGCATTTT.

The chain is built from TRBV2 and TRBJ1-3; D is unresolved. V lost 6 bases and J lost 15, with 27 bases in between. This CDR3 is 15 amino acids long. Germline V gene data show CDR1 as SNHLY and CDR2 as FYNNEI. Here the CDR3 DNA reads TGTGCCAGCAGGGCAAGGACGGACGGGAAGTTGGGAACATATTTT. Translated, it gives CASRARTDGKLGTYF.

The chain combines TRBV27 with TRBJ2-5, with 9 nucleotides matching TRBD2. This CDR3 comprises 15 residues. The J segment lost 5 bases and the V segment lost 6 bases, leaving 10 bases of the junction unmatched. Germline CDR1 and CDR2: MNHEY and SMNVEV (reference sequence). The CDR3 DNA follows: TGTGCCAGCAGCCTTAGCGGGAGCGCGCCCGAGACCCAGTACTTC. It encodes CASSLSGSAPETQYF.